This T cell receptor (beta chain) was identified during a study of T cells in pancreatic ductal adenocarcinoma. General study results and limits: Blood clonality (about 0.065) did not differ significantly from tumor (about 0.12). Compared with tumor, blood showed more total productive templates and around 8-fold more clonotypes. This surgical cohort overrepresents the minority presenting with early-stage disease.

Some clones are missing from TCRdb's copy, which holds only in-frame ones; the method was immunoSEQ multiplex PCR. The data contain over 85,000 clones, around 96% of them singletons. Trimming took 1 base from V and 0 from J, leaving 6 bases between them. Per the germline V gene, CDR1 is LNHDA and CDR2 is SQIVND (reference sequence). This CDR3 comprises 14 residues. No neoadjuvant therapy was given to the selected pancreatic ductal adenocarcinoma patients before their surgery. Note on this clone: Its antigen is not known.

Sequencing was done on a sample of PBMCs. This TCR was sampled from a human donor with pancreatic ductal adenocarcinoma. The chain links TRBV19 to TRBJ1-2; D uncertain. The CDR3 nucleotides are TGTGCCAGTAGTATAGGAGGCCCTAACTATGGCTACACCTTC. Translation: CASSIGGPNYGYTF. Together with reference TRBV19 and TRBJ1-2, the CDR3 gives the full variable domain: DGGITQSPKYLFRKEGQNVTLSCEQNLNHDAMYWYRQDPGQGLRLIYYSQIVNDFQKGDIAEGYSVSREKKESFPLTVTSAQKNPTAFYLCASSIGGPNYGYTFGSGTRLTVV.